Presented here are 29 T cell receptor beta chains from one specimen sequenced in a study of response to subunit inactivated influenza vaccine. TCRdb ran MiXCR on the RT-PCR reads and lists one entry per CDR3 protein. The data hold 150,000 to 200,000 distinct CDR3 sequences, with about a tenth observed a single time. The material was non-naive T cells sorted from PBMCs, obtained 40 to 50 days after vaccination. The receptors stem from a middle-aged man who received an inactivated influenza vaccine.

This clonotype was picked up a small number of times. V is TRBV7-2 and J is TRBJ2-5; 9 nucleotides line up with TRBD2. The length of the CDR3 is 16 residues. Per germline, CDR1 SGHTA and CDR2 FQGNSA. V lost 3 bases, J lost 4 bases, and 9 bases stayed unmatched. The CDR3 sequence: CASSFLAGVGRETQYF. CDR3 nucleotides: TGTGCCAGCAGCTTCTTAGCGGGAGTCGGGAGAGAGACCCAGTACTTC.

This clonotype was seen a handful of times. V gene TRBV5-6 combines with J gene TRBJ1-6, with 7 bases matching TRBD1. The CDR3 runs 16 residues. Trimming at V came to 6 bases and at J to 6 bases, leaving 12 bases not matched to a gene. Germline CDR1 and CDR2: SGHDT and YYEEEE. The CDR3 nucleotides are TGTGCCAGCACCCTAATGAGACAGGGAATTAATTCACCCCTCCACTTT. As protein: CASTLMRQGINSPLHF.

This clonotype has more than one count but fewer than ten. The genes are TRBV20-1 and TRBJ2-1, with TRBD2 matching 10 bases. Germline loops: CDR1 DFQATT, CDR2 SNEGSKA (reference sequence). The J segment lost 8 bases and the V segment lost 6 bases, leaving 13 bases of the junction unmatched. This CDR3 is 15 amino acids long. CDR3 sequence (DNA): TGCAGTGCACTTCCCACTAGCGGGATTTCCGATGAGCAGTTCTTC. Its protein product is CSALPTSGISDEQFF.

The table lists this clonotype with a few counts. This chain uses TRBV7-9 with TRBJ1-4, with 8 bases identical to TRBD1. This CDR3 is 15 amino acids long. Germline CDR1 and CDR2: SEHNR and FQNEAQ (reference sequence). V lost 5 bases, J lost 8 bases, and 10 bases stayed unmatched. The CDR3: CASSPTGRGQEKLFF. The CDR3 nucleotides are TGTGCCAGCAGCCCGACGGGCAGGGGGCAGGAAAAACTGTTTTTT.

This clonotype was recorded at least ten times. This chain uses TRBV20-1 with TRBJ1-5, with TRBD1 matching 7 bases. From germline, CDR1 is DFQATT and CDR2 SNEGSKA (reference sequence). CDR3 size: 13 residues. Trimming cost V 5 bases and J 4 bases; bases outside gene matches: 5. DNA of the CDR3: TGCAGTGCTTCGACAGGGTATAATCAGCCCCAGCATTTT. This sequence encodes CSASTGYNQPQHF.

The CDR3 coding sequence is TGTGCCTGGAGTGGGGCCGGGGGCGTCACTAAAAACATTCAGTACTTC. Protein: CAWSGAGGVTKNIQYF. The rearrangement joins TRBV30 to TRBJ2-4; D is possibly TRBD1 or TRBD2 (6 bases each). The CDR3 is 16 amino acids. Trimming pared 1 base from V and 4 bases from J, leaving 17 bases between. CDR1 GTSNPN and CDR2 SVGIG come from the germline V gene (reference sequence).

Ten or more counts support this clonotype. The rearrangement links TRBV5-1 to TRBJ2-1, with 10 bases lining up with TRBD2. After removal of 0 bases from V and 4 bases from J, the junction contained 7 bases not matched to a gene. This CDR3 is 17 amino acids long. The germline gives CDR1 SGHRS, CDR2 YFSETQ. CDR3 in DNA: TGCGCCAGCAGCTTGGCTAGCGGGAGTTCTTCTTACAATGAGCAGTTCTTC. The encoded protein is CASSLASGSSSYNEQFF.

This clonotype came up many times. The chain couples TRBV20-1 to TRBJ1-1; no clear D. The CDR3 spans 15 residues. Trimming removed 2 bases at V and 8 bases at J, with 21 bases between. The V gene's germline CDR1 is DFQATT and CDR2 SNEGSKA (reference sequence). CDR3 nucleotide sequence: TGCAGTGCTAGAATCGGACCTCTAAGCGAAGCCGAAGCTTTCTTT. It translates to CSARIGPLSEAEAFF.

The rearrangement uses TRBV25-1 and TRBJ1-1; D possibly corresponds to TRBD1 (6 bases). The CDR3 sequence is 15 residues long. Germline V gives CDR1 MGHDK, CDR2 SYGVNS. V lost 6 bases, J lost 4 bases, and 18 bases lay in between. As DNA, the CDR3 is TGTGCCAGCAGCCCCAGGGGAGGCTCCGGCACTGAAGCTTTCTTT. Protein product: CASSPRGGSGTEAFF.

This clonotype was recorded many times. J is TRBJ1-5 and V is TRBV20-1, with 9 nucleotides matching TRBD1. Germline values: CDR1 DFQATT, CDR2 SNEGSKA (reference sequence). V lost 4 bases and J lost 7; bases outside the gene matches: 11. CDR3 length equals 15 residues. In DNA, the CDR3 is TGCAGTGCTACTAGACCGGGACAGGGAAGCCAGCCCCAGCATTTT. Protein: CSATRPGQGSQPQHF.

The sample holds many counts of this clonotype. The CDR3 DNA reads as TGCGCCAGCAGCTTGGGGGGGCGCGACACAGATACGCAGTATTTT. Amino acid sequence: CASSLGGRDTDTQYF. The V call is TRBV5-1, the J call TRBJ2-3; D perhaps matches TRBD1 (6 bases). Germline CDR1 reads SGHRS; CDR2 reads YFSETQ. CDR3 length: 15 residues. V lost 0 bases, J lost 2 bases, and 10 bases lay in between. The complete variable domain, with remaining parts taken from reference TRBV5-1 and TRBJ2-3, reads KAGVTQTPRYLIKTRGQQVTLSCSPISGHRSVSWYQQTPGQGLQFLFEYFSETQRNKGNFPGRFSGRQFSNSRSEMNVSTLELGDSALYLCASSLGGRDTDTQYFGPGTRLTVL.

This clonotype has more than one count but fewer than ten. The chain couples TRBV9 to TRBJ2-2; possibly TRBD2 for D (5 bases). This CDR3 has 16 residues. The V end lost 0 bases, the J end lost 2 bases, and 11 bases lay between the germline ends. CDR1 SGDLS and CDR2 YYNGEE come from the germline V gene. The CDR3 coding sequence is TGTGCCAGCAGCGTAGATGCCGGGGTTAACACCGGGGAGCTGTTTTTT. Protein product: CASSVDAGVNTGELFF.

The CDR3 coding sequence is TGCAGTGCTAGAAGGCTAGCGGAGACCTCCTACAATGAGCAGTTCTTC. Residues: CSARRLAETSYNEQFF. The chain is built from TRBV20-1 and TRBJ2-1, with 7 bases fitting TRBD2. The CDR3 contains 16 residues. V lost 2 bases to trimming and J lost 0 bases; unmatched junction nucleotides: 7. Germline V CDR1 and CDR2: DFQATT, SNEGSKA (reference sequence).

This clonotype has a handful of counts. The rearrangement uses TRBV7-8 and TRBJ2-3, with D perhaps TRBD2 (7 bases). Per the germline V gene, CDR1 is SGHVS and CDR2 is FQNEAQ. Trimming pared 2 bases from V and 10 bases from J, leaving 25 bases between. This CDR3 spans 17 amino acids. The CDR3 reads CASSLTRTAGTAGAQYF. DNA of the CDR3: TGTGCCAGCAGCTTAACGAGGACAGCGGGGACCGCGGGGGCGCAGTATTTT.

This clonotype has a count of ten or more. The rearrangement joins TRBV7-2 to TRBJ2-2; D not resolved. Trimming cost V 5 bases and J 8 bases, with 9 bases left between them. Germline CDR1 is SGHTA and CDR2 is FQGNSA. The CDR3 is made up of 12 amino acids. For the CDR3, the DNA is TGTGCCAGCAGCCCCGGGCTGGGGGAGCTGTTTTTT. Its translation is CASSPGLGELFF.

This clonotype was found many times. The rearrangement links TRBV3-1 to TRBJ2-2; no definite D call. Per the germline V gene, CDR1 is LGHDT and CDR2 is YNNKEL (reference sequence). V was trimmed by 1 base and J by 13 bases, leaving 16 bases between them. This CDR3 region has 14 residues. CDR3 in DNA: TGTGCCAGCAGCCAAGCCTCCGGTCCGCTCCCGCTGTTTTTT. Translating it yields CASSQASGPLPLFF.

This sequence joins TRBV4-3 and TRBJ2-5, with D tentatively TRBD1 or TRBD2 (5 bases each). CDR3 length: 14 amino acids. V lost 0 bases and J 7 bases, leaving 12 bases between the germline ends. Germline assignment: CDR1 LGHNA and CDR2 YSLEER. DNA for the CDR3: TGCGCCAGCAGCCAAGAGCTGGGGGTCGGGACCCAGTACTTC. Its translation is CASSQELGVGTQYF.

V usage is TRBV5-4 and J usage is TRBJ2-3; the match to TRBD2 covers 7 bases. The CDR3 length is 16 residues. J lost 3 bases, V lost 0 bases, and 7 bases had no gene match. CDR1 is SGHNT and CDR2 is YYREEE in the germline V gene (reference sequence). The DNA for the CDR3 is TGTGCCAGCAGCTTGGAAGGCGGGAGAACGACAGATACGCAGTATTTT. This gives the protein CASSLEGGRTTDTQYF.

This clonotype was observed a few times. The chain recombines TRBV4-3 with TRBJ2-1; possible D gene TRBD2, 5 bases. The V end lost 0 bases, the J end lost 6 bases, and 12 bases lay between the germline ends. The CDR3 has 15 amino acids. Germline CDR1 is LGHNA and CDR2 is YSLEER. In DNA, the CDR3 is TGCGCCAGCAGCCAAGACTCCGACTACAGCAATGAGCAGTTCTTC. Its translation is CASSQDSDYSNEQFF.

The chain combines TRBV5-1 with TRBJ1-2, with TRBD1 matching over 9 bases. Unmatched junction bases numbered 5, after V lost 4 bases and J lost 1 base. CDR3 size: 15 residues. Germline CDR1 and CDR2: SGHRS and YFSETQ. CDR3 in amino acids: CASSAGQGNNYGYTF. The DNA of the CDR3 is TGCGCCAGCAGCGCCGGACAGGGGAATAACTATGGCTACACCTTC.

This clonotype was observed at least ten times. The V gene is TRBV12-3 or TRBV12-4, the J gene TRBJ1-6; D remains ambiguous. CDR3 length: 15 amino acids. V gave up 5 bases and J gave up 0 bases, with 8 bases separating them. CDR3 loop: CASSRGVSYNSPLHF. The CDR3 DNA reads as TGTGCCAGCAGTCGGGGAGTCTCCTATAATTCACCCCTCCACTTT.

This clonotype was counted between two and nine times. The V call is TRBV5-1, the J call TRBJ1-4, with D possibly TRBD1 on 5 matching bases. Trimming cost V 3 bases and J 2 bases, with 11 bases left between them. CDR1 SGHRS and CDR2 YFSETQ come from the germline V gene. The CDR3 contains 15 residues. CDR3 region: CASSSQGPTNEKLFF. The CDR3 DNA is TGCGCCAGCAGCTCCCAGGGTCCGACTAATGAAAAACTGTTTTTT.

The CDR3 loop reads CASSLGQFLNNEQFF. In nucleotides, the CDR3 is TGTGCCAGCAGTTTAGGGCAGTTCCTAAACAATGAGCAGTTCTTC. The chain combines TRBV12-3 or TRBV12-4 with TRBJ2-1; D is unclear. Between the trimmed V and J ends, which lost 1 base and 5 bases, there was a span of 12 bases. This CDR3 contains 15 residues.

This clonotype has a handful of counts. V is TRBV20-1 and J is TRBJ2-5; TRBD1 matches 7 bases. In germline, CDR1 is DFQATT, CDR2 SNEGSKA (reference sequence). V lost 6 bases and J lost 5; bases outside the gene matches: 24. The CDR3 length is 18 residues. The CDR3 region is CSAFPAPRQGQNGETQYF. CDR3 DNA: TGCAGTGCGTTTCCTGCCCCCCGACAGGGCCAAAATGGGGAGACCCAGTACTTC.

This clonotype was picked up a small number of times. The chain recombines TRBV24-1 with TRBJ2-5, with no clear D. Germline lookup yields CDR1 KGHDR and CDR2 SFDVKD. V was cut by 5 bases and J by 5 bases, with 11 bases left in between. This CDR3 contains 13 residues. CDR3 DNA sequence: TGTGCCACCAGTGCTTACGCCCCGGAGACCCAGTACTTC. Amino acid sequence: CATSAYAPETQYF.

This clonotype was seen repeatedly, ten times or more. The V and J genes are TRBV20-1 and TRBJ2-5; weak D call: TRBD1 (6 bases). V was trimmed by 5 bases and J by 2 bases, leaving 12 bases between them. The germline gives CDR1 DFQATT, CDR2 SNEGSKA (reference sequence). The CDR3 totals 13 residues. The CDR3 DNA follows: TGCAGTGCTGCCGTTAGGGGGCAAGAGACCCAGTACTTC. Residues: CSAAVRGQETQYF.

This clonotype turned up a few times. The chain recombines TRBV3-1 with TRBJ2-5; TRBD2 matches at 7 bases. This CDR3 has 14 amino acids. Trimming removed 4 bases from V and 4 bases from J; junction bases left unmatched: 6. Germline V gene lookup returns CDR1 LGHDT and CDR2 YNNKEL (reference sequence). DNA for the CDR3: TGTGCCAGCAGCCGGAGGGGAGGGATAGAGACCCAGTACTTC. Residues: CASSRRGGIETQYF.

The J gene is TRBJ1-5, the V gene TRBV4-1; D is undetermined. The CDR3 loop spans 15 amino acids. The V gene lost 0 bases and the J gene lost 7 bases, with 13 bases spanning the gap. Germline V gene sequence: CDR1 MGHRA, CDR2 YSYEKL. The DNA of the CDR3 is TGCGCCAGCAGCCAAGATCCCCTAAGTAGACAGCCCCAGCATTTT. Its translation: CASSQDPLSRQPQHF.

Ten or more counts support this clonotype. The chain combines TRBV7-9 with TRBJ1-1; TRBD1 matches 10 bases. The V gene end was trimmed by 0 bases and the J gene end by 0 bases; junction bases not matched to a gene: 13. The CDR3 covers 20 residues. Germline V gene lookup returns CDR1 SEHNR and CDR2 FQNEAQ (reference sequence). CDR3 amino acids: CASSLAYGTGDQDMNTEAFF. The CDR3 DNA reads TGTGCCAGCAGCTTAGCGTATGGGACAGGGGACCAAGACATGAACACTGAAGCTTTCTTT.